A single sample gave rise to the 27 T cell receptor beta chains below, sequenced in a study of radiotherapy plus CTLA-4 blockade in lung cancer. Some clones are missing from TCRdb's copy, which holds only in-frame ones; the method was immunoSEQ multiplex PCR. The table lists under 90,000 clones, roughly 70% of them singletons, with 11% to 15% in the top ten. The sample consisted of peripheral blood, taken from a patient treated with radiotherapy plus ipilimumab. All receptors derive from a human donor with non-small cell lung cancer that progressed on radiotherapy plus ipilimumab.

The V call is TRBV5-1, the J call TRBJ2-1; 7 bases line up with TRBD1. J lost 0 bases, V lost 8 bases, and 2 bases had no gene match. Germline CDR1 and CDR2: SGHRS and YFSETQ. This CDR3 has 13 amino acids. The CDR3 sequence: CASYRGSYNEQFF. The DNA of the CDR3 is TGCGCCAGTTACAGGGGCTCCTACAATGAGCAGTTCTTC.

The gene calls are TRBV14 and TRBJ2-1; maybe TRBD1 (6 bases). Trimming removed 0 bases at V and 3 bases at J, with 15 bases between. CDR1 is SGHDN and CDR2 is FVKESK in the germline V gene. The CDR3 runs 17 residues. CDR3 coding DNA: TGTGCCAGCAGCCAAGACAGGGTAGGGGGAAACTACAATGAGCAGTTCTTC. This sequence encodes CASSQDRVGGNYNEQFF. Using reference TRBV14 and TRBJ2-1 for the parts outside the CDR3, the full variable domain is EAGVTQFPSHSVIEKGQTVTLRCDPISGHDNLYWYRRVMGKEIKFLLHFVKESKQDESGMPNNRFLAERTGGTYSTLKVQPAELEDSGVYFCASSQDRVGGNYNEQFFGPGTRLTVL.

The genes are TRBV4-1 and TRBJ1-1; 9 bases are a match to TRBD1. The CDR3 sequence is 15 residues long. The V gene's germline CDR1 is MGHRA and CDR2 YSYEKL. With V trimmed by 4 bases and J by 1 base, 4 bases remained unmatched. The CDR3 bases are TGCGCCAGCAGCCCCAAACAGGGGGCGAACACTGAAGCTTTCTTT. Translated, it gives CASSPKQGANTEAFF.

The V gene is TRBV25-1, the J gene TRBJ2-7; 7 bases map to TRBD1. The CDR3 has 15 amino acids. Losses at the gene ends were 4 bases for V and 5 bases for J; bases not matched to a gene: 11. Germline lookup yields CDR1 MGHDK and CDR2 SYGVNS. CDR3 coding DNA: TGTGCCAGCAGTGGGCAGACAGGGCGAGGGCACGAGCAGTACTTC. Its translation: CASSGQTGRGHEQYF.

The V and J genes are TRBV19 and TRBJ1-2, with D possibly TRBD1 on 5 matching bases. The CDR3 has 10 amino acids. The V gene lost 6 bases and the J gene lost 8 bases, with 7 bases spanning the gap. Per germline, CDR1 LNHDA and CDR2 SQIVND (reference sequence). The CDR3 DNA follows: TGTGCCAGTAGGCAGGGAGGCTACACCTTC. Translated: CASRQGGYTF.

The chain recombines TRBV7-2 with TRBJ1-2, with D possibly TRBD1 on 5 matching bases. The germline V gene encodes CDR1 SGHTA and CDR2 FQGNSA. The CDR3 runs 15 residues. Trimming took off 5 bases at V and 0 bases at J, with 13 bases between the two ends. The CDR3 loop reads CASSVGTAANYGYTF. The CDR3 DNA reads as TGTGCCAGCAGCGTCGGGACGGCAGCTAACTATGGCTACACCTTC. Variable domain in full (rest from reference TRBV7-2 and TRBJ1-2): GAGVSQSPSNKVTEKGKDVELRCDPISGHTALYWYRQSLGQGLEFLIYFQGNSAPDKSGLPSDRFSAERTGGSVSTLTIQRTQQEDSAVYLCASSVGTAANYGYTFGSGTRLTVV.

The chain is built from TRBV2 and TRBJ2-7, with 9 bases fitting TRBD2. The CDR3 covers 15 residues. From germline, CDR1 is SNHLY and CDR2 FYNNEI. With 4 bases clipped from V and 5 bases from J, the junction kept 9 bases outside the gene matches. The DNA for the CDR3 is TGTGCCAGCAGTGTGGGGCTAGCGGGACCCAACGAGCAGTACTTC. Amino acids: CASSVGLAGPNEQYF.

This clone was seen more than once but under ten times. The sample contains more than one DNA sequence encoding this CDR3. This rearrangement joins TRBV9 to TRBJ2-2; the D gene is possibly TRBD2 (5 bases). V shed 1 base and J shed 0 bases, with 7 bases lying between them. The CDR3 has 15 residues. Germline assignment: CDR1 SGDLS and CDR2 YYNGEE. CDR3 loop: CASSVSGSNTGELFF. In DNA form, the CDR3 reads TGTGCCAGCAGCGTAAGCGGTTCGAACACCGGGGAGCTGTTTTTT.

This clone has more than one count but fewer than ten. The chain uses TRBV19 and TRBJ1-1; the D gene is possibly TRBD1 (6 bases). Trimming left V 1 base short and J 0 bases short, with 9 bases between. This CDR3 spans 15 amino acids. From germline, CDR1 is LNHDA and CDR2 SQIVND (reference sequence). The CDR3 DNA follows: TGTGCCAGTAGTATAGGGAACAGGGTGAACACTGAAGCTTTCTTT. Translated: CASSIGNRVNTEAFF.

This clone was seen a handful of times. DNA of the CDR3: TGTGCCATCAGTACTAGCGGGGCTGAAGAGACCCAGTACTTC. It yields the protein CAISTSGAEETQYF. The rearrangement links TRBV10-3 to TRBJ2-5, with 10 bases identical to TRBD2. CDR1 is ENHRY, CDR2 SYGVKD, per germline. V shed 5 bases and J 3 bases; nucleotides not matched to a gene: 3. The CDR3 consists of 14 residues.

The V gene is TRBV7-6, the J gene TRBJ2-3; D remains ambiguous. The CDR3 is 13 amino acids. The V end was cut by 5 bases, the J end by 4 bases, with 10 bases between. Per germline, CDR1 SGHVS and CDR2 FNYEAQ. For the CDR3, the DNA is TGTGCCAGCAGCCCCCAACGGGCAGATACGCAGTATTTT. Protein: CASSPQRADTQYF.

This clone was recorded once. The genes are TRBV15 and TRBJ1-2, with 9 bases fitting TRBD1. Germline-derived CDR1 and CDR2 are LNHNV and YYDKDF (reference sequence). Trimming took 0 bases from V and 4 from J; bases not matched to a gene: 6. The CDR3 totals 16 residues. CDR3 nucleotide sequence: TGTGCCACCAGCAGAGAGGGGACAGGGTATGGCTATGGCTACACCTTC. Translating gives CATSREGTGYGYGYTF.

This chain uses TRBV5-1 with TRBJ2-1; 8 bases align to TRBD2. The V and J ends lost 0 bases and 2 bases, in that order; junction bases with no gene match: 1. Looked up from germline, CDR1 is SGHRS and CDR2 is YFSETQ. This CDR3 spans 15 amino acids. The CDR3 here is CASSLDGGAYNEQFF. The CDR3 nucleotides are TGCGCCAGCAGCTTGGACGGGGGGGCCTACAATGAGCAGTTCTTC.

This clone was seen once. The genes are TRBV4-1 and TRBJ2-1; D is unresolved. This CDR3 spans 14 amino acids. Germline V lookup: CDR1 MGHRA, CDR2 YSYEKL. V lost 4 bases and J lost 5, with 12 bases in between. The CDR3 bases are TGCGCCAGCAGCCTCCTACTGACGGACAATGAGCAGTTCTTC. As protein: CASSLLLTDNEQFF.

V gene TRBV28 combines with J gene TRBJ1-5; D not resolved. V dropped 6 bases and J dropped 1 base, with 19 bases sitting between them. From germline, CDR1 is MDHEN and CDR2 SYDVKM. The CDR3 covers 17 residues. CDR3 nucleotides: TGTGCCAGCAGCCCCCCCCCACTCATGGGGAGCAATCAGCCCCAGCATTTT. It translates to CASSPPPLMGSNQPQHF.

A few counts support this clone. The V and J genes are TRBV7-7 and TRBJ2-2; the D gene is possibly TRBD1 (5 bases). Trimming removed 2 bases from V and 5 bases from J, with 6 bases in between. Germline V gene data show CDR1 as SSHAT and CDR2 as FNYEAQ (reference sequence). The CDR3 spans 13 residues. This CDR3 reads CASSLKGTGELFF. The CDR3 DNA is TGTGCCAGCAGCTTAAAGGGGACCGGGGAGCTGTTTTTT.

This CDR3 is CASSVNSGGAETQYF. The CDR3 DNA reads as TGTGCCAGCAGTGTCAATAGCGGGGGGGCAGAGACCCAGTACTTC. J is TRBJ2-5 and V is TRBV2, with 11 bases that match TRBD2. The CDR3 sequence is 15 residues long. Germline lookup yields CDR1 SNHLY and CDR2 FYNNEI. V lost 4 bases, J lost 4 bases, and 5 bases stayed unmatched.

There are a few counts of this clone. The genes are TRBV7-3 and TRBJ2-1; TRBD1 might be the D (6 bases). Germline CDR1 is SGHTA and CDR2 is FQGTGA. The CDR3 consists of 13 residues. V dropped 2 bases and J dropped 9 bases, with 11 bases sitting between them. CDR3 nucleotides: TGTGCCAGCAGCTTAGCAGGGGCGCCTGAGCAGTTCTTC. Its translation is CASSLAGAPEQFF. Based on the CDR3 plus reference TRBV7-3 and TRBJ2-1, the full variable domain is GAGVSQTPSNKVTEKGKYVELRCDPISGHTALYWYRQSLGQGPEFLIYFQGTGAADDSGLPNDRFFAVRPEGSVSTLKIQRTERGDSAVYLCASSLAGAPEQFFGPGTRLTVL.

This chain connects TRBV7-9 to TRBJ1-5; D is uncertain. The V and J ends lost 1 base and 7 bases respectively, with 17 bases between them. Germline V CDR1 and CDR2: SEHNR, FQNEAQ (reference sequence). There are 16 residues in the CDR3. The CDR3 DNA sequence: TGTGCCAGCAGCTTAGGGCCTCACAACGTTGGACAGCCCCAGCATTTT. Translated: CASSLGPHNVGQPQHF.

There are a few counts of this clone. V gene TRBV6-6 combines with J gene TRBJ2-3, with 7 nucleotides matching TRBD1. CDR3 size: 14 residues. V was clipped by 2 bases and J by 7 bases; unmatched bases: 6. Germline V lookup: CDR1 MNHNY, CDR2 SVGAGI (reference sequence). DNA of the CDR3: TGTGCCAGCAGTTACGACAGGGCGGTGAATACGCAGTATTTT. Translating gives CASSYDRAVNTQYF.

The chain recombines TRBV7-9 with TRBJ1-2; D is unresolved. The germline V gene has CDR1 SEHNR and CDR2 FQNEAQ (reference sequence). Deletions cut 3 bases from V and 8 bases from J, with 10 bases between. The CDR3 is 12 amino acids. The CDR3 nucleotides are TGTGCCAGCAGCTTGGGAGAGGGAGGCTACACCTTC. It yields the protein CASSLGEGGYTF. Full variable domain (outside the CDR3, taken from reference TRBV7-9 and TRBJ1-2): DTGVSQNPRHKITKRGQNVTFRCDPISEHNRLYWYRQTLGQGPEFLTYFQNEAQLEKSRLLSDRFSAERPKGSFSTLEIQRTEQGDSAMYLCASSLGEGGYTFGSGTRLTVV.

The CDR3 bases are TGTGCCAGCAGTTATCAAGGGGAATTATACTTC. This codes for CASSYQGELYF. This chain connects TRBV6-5 to TRBJ2-7; D may be TRBD1 (5 bases). This CDR3 comprises 11 residues. Germline V gene sequence: CDR1 MNHEY, CDR2 SVGAGI. The V and J ends lost 3 bases and 13 bases respectively, with 13 bases between them.

The chain couples TRBV28 to TRBJ2-7; D not resolved. Germline V lookup: CDR1 MDHEN, CDR2 SYDVKM. V was pared by 5 bases and J by 1 base, with 9 bases between. The length of the CDR3 is 13 residues. CDR3: CASSPESSYEQYF. For the CDR3, the DNA is TGTGCCAGCAGTCCCGAGAGTTCCTACGAGCAGTACTTC. Supplemented by reference TRBV28 and TRBJ2-7, the full variable domain reads DVKVTQSSRYLVKRTGEKVFLECVQDMDHENMFWYRQDPGLGLRLIYFSYDVKMKEKGDIPEGYSVSREKKERFSLILESASTNQTSMYLCASSPESSYEQYFGPGTRLTVT.

This clone appeared once. This chain connects TRBV6-5 to TRBJ2-1; TRBD2 aligns across 7 bases. V shed 6 bases, J shed 10 bases, and the junction held 12 bases outside the gene matches. This CDR3 comprises 14 residues. CDR1 is MNHEY and CDR2 is SVGAGI in the germline V gene. CDR3 in DNA: TGTGCCAGCAGCTCCTGGGAGGGTACGGGAGAGCAGTTCTTC. This codes for CASSSWEGTGEQFF.

The genes are TRBV7-9 and TRBJ2-5; the D gene is possibly TRBD1 (6 bases). Germline CDR1 is SEHNR and CDR2 is FQNEAQ (reference sequence). The CDR3 runs to 15 residues. V lost 1 base to trimming and J lost 3 bases, with 12 bases between them. Here the CDR3 DNA reads TGTGCCAGCAGCTTAGTCCGGGCAGGGGAAGAGACCCAGTACTTC. As protein: CASSLVRAGEETQYF. The full variable domain, completed using reference TRBV7-9 and TRBJ2-5, is DTGVSQNPRHKITKRGQNVTFRCDPISEHNRLYWYRQTLGQGPEFLTYFQNEAQLEKSRLLSDRFSAERPKGSFSTLEIQRTEQGDSAMYLCASSLVRAGEETQYFGPGTRLLVL.

There are a few counts of this clone. The chain employs TRBV27 and TRBJ2-1; no clear D. CDR3 length equals 14 residues. Per germline, CDR1 MNHEY and CDR2 SMNVEV (reference sequence). V lost 3 bases to trimming and J lost 2 bases, with 8 bases between them. CDR3 sequence (DNA): TGTGCCAGCAGTTTCGCCGGCGCCTACAATGAGCAGTTCTTC. It translates to CASSFAGAYNEQFF.

The DNA of the CDR3 is TGTGCCAGCAGTGAAGGGCTAGCGGGGGGTAGTGCCGGGGAGCTGTTTTTT. Amino acid sequence: CASSEGLAGGSAGELFF. The genes are TRBV2 and TRBJ2-2, with 11 bases aligning to TRBD2. Germline CDR1 is SNHLY and CDR2 is FYNNEI. The V segment lost 1 base and the J segment 6 bases; nucleotides outside the gene matches: 7. The CDR3 totals 17 residues.